The 6 T cell receptor beta chains presented below share a single source sample, sequenced in a study of blood T cell repertoires in COVID-19. Using immunoSEQ multiplex PCR, the repertoire was profiled, and TCRdb retains in-frame clones only, with some absent. Of roughly 230,000 clones in the sample, nearly 90% were seen once. The material sequenced was peripheral blood. The receptors were gathered from a woman aged 60-75 years with COVID-19, enrolled during active disease.

This chain links TRBV10-3 with TRBJ1-4; TRBD1 matches 10 bases. Per the germline V gene, CDR1 is ENHRY and CDR2 is SYGVKD. The CDR3 is made up of 14 amino acids. J lost 8 bases, V lost 6 bases, and 6 bases had no gene match. The CDR3 bases are TGTGCCATCAGGGGGACAGGGGTAAACGAAAAACTGTTTTTT. Its translation: CAIRGTGVNEKLFF.

The chain uses TRBV7-2 and TRBJ1-1; 9 bases agree with TRBD1. With V trimmed by 6 bases and J by 0 bases, 5 bases remained unmatched. This CDR3 is 15 amino acids long. CDR1 and CDR2 (germline): SGHTA, FQGNSA. This CDR3 reads CASRKQGALNTEAFF. The DNA for the CDR3 is TGTGCCAGCAGGAAACAGGGGGCCTTGAACACTGAAGCTTTCTTT.

The V call is TRBV4-3, the J call TRBJ1-1; D may be TRBD1 (5 bases). Trimming cost V 0 bases and J 11 bases, with 16 bases left between them. CDR1 and CDR2 from the germline V gene are LGHNA and YSLEER. This CDR3 comprises 14 residues. The CDR3 spells CASSQDSGRDRAFF. For the CDR3, the DNA is TGCGCCAGCAGCCAAGATTCCGGCAGGGATCGCGCTTTCTTT.

This clone was detected a few times. V usage is TRBV14 and J usage is TRBJ2-7, with TRBD1 as a possible D gene (6 bases). Deletions cut 8 bases from V and 3 bases from J, with 17 bases between. The CDR3 is 14 residues long. CDR1 is SGHDN, CDR2 FVKESK, per germline. CDR3: CASASDSPHYEQYF. The CDR3 bases are TGTGCCAGCGCCTCGGACAGCCCACACTACGAGCAGTACTTC.

The chain is built from TRBV7-9 and TRBJ2-2; D gene ambiguous. Trimming removed 6 bases at V and 2 bases at J, with 16 bases between. The CDR3 contains 16 residues. The germline CDR1 and CDR2 sequences are SEHNR and FQNEAQ (reference sequence). CDR3 DNA: TGTGCCAGCAGGCAGGCCGGTCGCGAAAACACCGGGGAGCTGTTTTTT. This translates into CASRQAGRENTGELFF.

This rearrangement joins TRBV6-4 to TRBJ2-2; TRBD2 aligns across 10 bases. Trimming took 6 bases from V and 2 from J; bases not matched to a gene: 3. CDR1 MRHNA and CDR2 SNTAGT come from the germline V gene. The CDR3 has 15 residues. The DNA of the CDR3 is TGTGCCAGCAGCCTAGCGGGAGCTAACACCGGGGAGCTGTTTTTT. It translates to CASSLAGANTGELFF.